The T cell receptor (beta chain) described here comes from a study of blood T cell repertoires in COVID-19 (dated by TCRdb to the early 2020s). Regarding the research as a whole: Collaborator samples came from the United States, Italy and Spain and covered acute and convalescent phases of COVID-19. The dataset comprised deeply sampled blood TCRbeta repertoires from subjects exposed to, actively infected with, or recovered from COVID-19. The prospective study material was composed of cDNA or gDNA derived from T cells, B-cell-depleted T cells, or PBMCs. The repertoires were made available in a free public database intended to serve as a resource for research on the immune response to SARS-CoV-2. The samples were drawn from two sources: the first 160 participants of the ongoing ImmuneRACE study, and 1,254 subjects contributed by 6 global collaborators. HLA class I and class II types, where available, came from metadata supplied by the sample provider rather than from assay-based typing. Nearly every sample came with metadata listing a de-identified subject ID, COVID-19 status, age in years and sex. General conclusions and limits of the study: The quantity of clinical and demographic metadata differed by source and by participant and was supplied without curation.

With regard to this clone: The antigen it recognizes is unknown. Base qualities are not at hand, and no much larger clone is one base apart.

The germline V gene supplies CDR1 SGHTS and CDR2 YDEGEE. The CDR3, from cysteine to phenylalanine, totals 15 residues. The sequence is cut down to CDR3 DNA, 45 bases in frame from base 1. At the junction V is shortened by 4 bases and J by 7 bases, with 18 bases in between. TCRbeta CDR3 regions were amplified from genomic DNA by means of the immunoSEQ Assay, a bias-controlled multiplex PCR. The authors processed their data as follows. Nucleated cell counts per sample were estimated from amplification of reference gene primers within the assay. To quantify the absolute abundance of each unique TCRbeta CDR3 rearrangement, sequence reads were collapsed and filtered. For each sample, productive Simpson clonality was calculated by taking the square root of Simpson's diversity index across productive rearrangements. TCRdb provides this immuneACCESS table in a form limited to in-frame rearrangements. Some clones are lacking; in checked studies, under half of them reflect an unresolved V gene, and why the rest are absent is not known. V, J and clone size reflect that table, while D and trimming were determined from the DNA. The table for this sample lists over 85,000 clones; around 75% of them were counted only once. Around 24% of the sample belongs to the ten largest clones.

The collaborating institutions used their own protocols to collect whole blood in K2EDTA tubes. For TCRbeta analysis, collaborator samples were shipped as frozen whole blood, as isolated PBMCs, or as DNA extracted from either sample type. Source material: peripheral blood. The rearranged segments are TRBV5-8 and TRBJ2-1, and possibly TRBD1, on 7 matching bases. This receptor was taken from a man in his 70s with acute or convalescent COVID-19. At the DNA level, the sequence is TGTGCCAGCAGCCCCAGGGGGGCAGGGGAGAATGAGCAGTTCTTC. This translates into CASSPRGAGENEQFF. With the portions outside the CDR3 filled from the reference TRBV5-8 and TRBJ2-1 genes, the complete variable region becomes EAGVTQSPTHLIKTRGQQATLRCSPISGHTSVYWYQQALGLGLQFLLWYDEGEERNRGNFPPRFSGRQFPNYSSELNVNALELEDSALYLCASSPRGAGENEQFFGPGTRLTVL.